This T cell receptor (beta chain) was recovered during a study of shared clonotypes between healthy human individuals. Turning to the study itself: The cohort had two women and a few men, ages 18 to 49.

TCRdb's copy holds only in-frame clones and misses some; the assay was immunoSEQ multiplex PCR. The table records over a million clones, 60% to 80% of them present only once. For this clone: A read error may account for a junction end that differs from germline.

There are 15 residues in the CDR3. CDR1 is SSHAT, CDR2 FNYEAQ, per germline (reference sequence). This sequence was found in a man younger than 35 in good health. The chain uses TRBV7-7 and TRBJ2-5; D unresolved. The sequenced sample consisted of memory CD4+ T cells sorted from blood. Regarding subset: CD45RA-negative fraction. CDR3 coding DNA: TGTGCTAGCAGCTTAGATGGAGCTGTGGGCGAGACCCAGTACTTC. This gives the protein CASSLDGAVGETQYF.